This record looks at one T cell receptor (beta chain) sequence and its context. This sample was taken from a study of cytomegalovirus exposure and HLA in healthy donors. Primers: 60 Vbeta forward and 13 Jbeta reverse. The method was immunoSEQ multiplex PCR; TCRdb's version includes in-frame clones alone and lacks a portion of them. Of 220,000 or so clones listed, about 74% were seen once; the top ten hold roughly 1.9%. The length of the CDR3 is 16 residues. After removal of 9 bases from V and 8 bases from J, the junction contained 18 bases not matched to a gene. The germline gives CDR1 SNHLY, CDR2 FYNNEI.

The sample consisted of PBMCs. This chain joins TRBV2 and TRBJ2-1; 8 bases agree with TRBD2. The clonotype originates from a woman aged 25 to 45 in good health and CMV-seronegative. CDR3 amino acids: CASAEVNSGAQDEQFF. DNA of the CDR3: TGTGCCAGTGCCGAGGTGAATAGCGGGGCACAGGATGAGCAGTTCTTC.